One sample yielded the 19 T cell receptor beta chains listed below, sequenced in a study of T-cell memory formation after mild COVID-19. TCRdb re-called the 5' RACE reads with MiXCR, one entry per CDR3 protein. The sample has about 57,000 distinct CDR3 sequences; roughly an eighth are singletons. Sequences were obtained from PBMCs or a T cell subset sorted from them (not recorded which). The receptors were sampled from a man between 18 and 35 years old who had mild COVID-19 (a few samples of this study predate the infection). Cell type and time point are not known.

The chain employs TRBV13 and TRBJ2-7; D unclear. The ends were cut back, 5 bases at V and 0 bases at J, with 11 bases in the middle. The CDR3 has 14 amino acids. Germline V CDR1 and CDR2: PRHDT, FYEKMQ (reference sequence). The CDR3 coding sequence is TGTGCCAGCAGCCCGCGGACGGTCTCCTACGAGCAGTACTTC. Protein sequence: CASSPRTVSYEQYF.

This clonotype showed up many times. V and J are TRBV7-9 and TRBJ2-5; D is perhaps TRBD1 (6 bases). Germline V gene data show CDR1 as SEHNR and CDR2 as FQNEAQ (reference sequence). V was cut by 10 bases and J by 1 base, with 13 bases left in between. This CDR3 has 13 residues. The CDR3 region is CATHRVGQETQYF. Written as DNA, the CDR3 is TGTGCCACTCACAGGGTCGGCCAAGAGACCCAGTACTTC.

This clonotype was detected ten times or more. The genes are TRBV20-1 and TRBJ2-1; TRBD2 matches at 12 bases. The CDR3 consists of 15 residues. The germline gives CDR1 DFQATT, CDR2 SNEGSKA (reference sequence). The junction had 14 bases not matched to a gene; V was cut back by 5 bases and J by 12 bases. CDR3 loop: CSAGKTSGGIKGQFF. In DNA form, the CDR3 reads TGCAGTGCTGGGAAGACTAGCGGGGGTATTAAGGGGCAGTTCTTC.

This clonotype was recorded a few times. This chain uses TRBV28 with TRBJ1-2, with D maybe TRBD1 (5 bases). Deletions cut 6 bases from V and 5 bases from J, with 19 bases between. The germline V gene encodes CDR1 MDHEN and CDR2 SYDVKM. This CDR3 is built from 15 residues. The CDR3 sequence: CASSYLVGAEYGYTF. CDR3 DNA: TGTGCCAGCAGCTACCTGGTAGGGGCGGAATATGGCTACACCTTC.

This clonotype was found many times. This chain joins TRBV2 and TRBJ2-1; D is unresolved. Looked up from germline, CDR1 is SNHLY and CDR2 is FYNNEI. Trimming removed 7 bases from V and 4 bases from J, with 17 bases in between. CDR3 length: 15 residues. The CDR3 DNA reads as TGTGCCAGCACCCCGTTTAAAGGAACGTACAATGAGCAGTTCTTC. Protein: CASTPFKGTYNEQFF.

This clonotype occurred many times. The rearrangement joins TRBV12-2 to TRBJ2-7. TRBV12-2 is designated a pseudogene. The CDR3 contains 12 residues. The CDR3 sequence: CASRLHSYEQYV. CDR3 bases: TGTGCAAGTCGCTTACACTCCTACGAGCAGTACGTC.

The chain is built from TRBV5-1 and TRBJ2-2, with 8 bases fitting TRBD1. Germline CDR1 SGHRS, CDR2 YFSETQ. The CDR3 runs 16 residues. V trimming: 7 bases; J trimming: 2 bases; junction bases outside the gene matches: 10. The CDR3 loop is CASHEDGQGNTGELFF. CDR3 bases: TGCGCCAGCCATGAGGACGGACAGGGAAACACCGGGGAGCTGTTTTTT.

This clonotype was seen more than once but under ten times. V is TRBV12-3 or TRBV12-4 and J is TRBJ1-2, with 7 bases identical to TRBD1. The CDR3 is made up of 16 amino acids. Trimming removed 5 bases from V and 0 bases from J; junction bases left unmatched: 9. The CDR3 loop is CASSPLMTGTNYGYTF. The CDR3 coding sequence is TGTGCCAGCAGTCCTCTGATGACAGGGACTAACTATGGCTACACCTTC.

At least ten counts were recorded for this clonotype. This chain connects TRBV20-1 to TRBJ2-3, with 12 bases fitting TRBD2. V shed 3 bases and J 4 bases; nucleotides not matched to a gene: 2. This CDR3 has 14 residues. The germline gives CDR1 DFQATT, CDR2 SNEGSKA (reference sequence). CDR3 amino acids: CSARTSGGADTQYF. The CDR3 nucleotides read TGCAGTGCTAGGACTAGCGGGGGCGCAGATACGCAGTATTTT.

This chain uses TRBV7-8 with TRBJ2-3; possible D gene TRBD1, 6 bases. Per the germline V gene, CDR1 is SGHVS and CDR2 is FQNEAQ. The V end lost 5 bases, the J end lost 2 bases, and 17 bases lay between the germline ends. The CDR3 loop spans 16 amino acids. The CDR3 coding sequence is TGTGCCAGCAGCCGATCTAACAGGGCCACCACAGATACGCAGTATTTT. Translating gives CASSRSNRATTDTQYF. Complete variable domain (other parts from reference TRBV7-8 and TRBJ2-3): GAGVSQSPRYKVAKRGQDVALRCDPISGHVSLFWYQQALGQGPEFLTYFQNEAQLDKSGLPSDRFFAERPEGSVSTLKIQRTQQEDSAVYLCASSRSNRATTDTQYFGPGTRLTVL.

This clonotype has a count of ten or more. The chain employs TRBV7-2 and TRBJ2-1, with 10 bases aligning to TRBD2. This CDR3 is built from 15 residues. The V gene end was trimmed by 5 bases and the J gene end by 3 bases; junction bases not matched to a gene: 4. The V gene's germline CDR1 is SGHTA and CDR2 FQGNSA. CDR3 loop: CASSPGTSDYNEQFF. The CDR3 bases are TGTGCCAGCAGCCCCGGGACTAGCGACTACAATGAGCAGTTCTTC.

The table lists this clonotype with a few counts. The V call is TRBV9, the J call TRBJ1-5; D uncertain. Germline V gene data show CDR1 as SGDLS and CDR2 as YYNGEE. Deletions cut 0 bases from V and 7 bases from J, with 14 bases between. There are 15 residues in the CDR3. CDR3 in amino acids: CASSVGLGLYQPQHF. For the CDR3, the DNA is TGTGCCAGCAGCGTAGGTCTCGGGTTGTACCAGCCCCAGCATTTT. Complete variable domain (other parts from reference TRBV9 and TRBJ1-5): DSGVTQTPKHLITATGQRVTLRCSPRSGDLSVYWYQQSLDQGLQFLIQYYNGEERAKGNILERFSAQQFPDLHSELNLSSLELGDSALYFCASSVGLGLYQPQHFGDGTRLSIL.

This clonotype was recorded a few times. V gene TRBV4-1 combines with J gene TRBJ1-6; D is undetermined. This CDR3 spans 15 amino acids. Germline V lookup: CDR1 MGHRA, CDR2 YSYEKL. Trimming pared 0 bases from V and 10 bases from J, leaving 13 bases between. The chain's CDR3 is CASSQEVTADSPLHF. The CDR3 region has the DNA TGCGCCAGCAGCCAAGAAGTCACAGCCGACTCACCCCTCCACTTT.

This chain links TRBV12-3 or TRBV12-4 with TRBJ1-2; D unresolved. This CDR3 contains 14 residues. The V end was cut by 5 bases, the J end by 6 bases, with 16 bases between. This chain's CDR3 is CASSPGPPGDGYTF. The CDR3 nucleotides read TGTGCCAGCAGTCCCGGACCTCCCGGGGATGGCTACACCTTC.

This clonotype was counted ten times or more. J is TRBJ2-7 and V is TRBV20-1, with TRBD1 matching over 10 bases. The CDR3 runs 13 residues. The germline CDR1 and CDR2 sequences are DFQATT and SNEGSKA (reference sequence). V dropped 6 bases and J dropped 7; count of bases not matched to a gene: 9. The CDR3 sequence: CSATGQGVWEQYF. CDR3 DNA sequence: TGCAGTGCGACCGGACAGGGGGTCTGGGAGCAGTACTTC.

This clonotype was observed many times. This chain connects TRBV7-2 to TRBJ1-6; 8 bases map to TRBD1. V was pared by 4 bases and J by 5 bases, with 4 bases of the junction left unmatched. CDR3 size: 15 residues. Germline CDR1 and CDR2: SGHTA and FQGNSA. Here the CDR3 reads CASSWGQADNSPLHF. Written as DNA, the CDR3 is TGTGCCAGCAGCTGGGGACAGGCCGATAATTCACCCCTCCACTTT.

The chain combines TRBV11-2 with TRBJ1-1, with D unresolved. The germline V gene encodes CDR1 SGHAT and CDR2 FQNNGV. The CDR3 sequence is 13 residues long. The V and J ends lost 6 bases and 0 bases respectively, with 8 bases between them. The CDR3, as DNA: TGTGCCAGCAGACAGAACATGAACACTGAAGCTTTCTTT. Translation gives CASRQNMNTEAFF.

A few counts support this clonotype. The chain recombines TRBV18 with TRBJ2-7, with TRBD1 matching 8 bases. J was trimmed by 5 bases and V by 3 bases; bases with no gene match: 9. Germline-derived CDR1 and CDR2 are KGHSH and LQKENI. The length of the CDR3 is 15 residues. This CDR3 is CASSPAGQGGNEQYF. The CDR3, as DNA: TGTGCCAGCTCACCCGCCGGACAGGGAGGTAACGAGCAGTACTTC. Looking up the rest from reference TRBV18 and TRBJ2-7 gives the full variable domain: NAGVMQNPRHLVRRRGQEARLRCSPMKGHSHVYWYRQLPEEGLKFMVYLQKENIIDESGMPKERFSAEFPKEGPSILRIQQVVRGDSAAYFCASSPAGQGGNEQYFGPGTRLTVT.

This clonotype was seen many times. The chain links TRBV6-2 or TRBV6-3 to TRBJ2-7; 7 nucleotides line up with TRBD1. The V and J ends lost 4 bases and 4 bases, in that order; junction bases with no gene match: 1. From germline, CDR1 is MNHEY and CDR2 SVGEGT. This CDR3 region has 12 residues. The CDR3 protein is CASSWTGYEQYV. The DNA of the CDR3 is TGTGCCAGCAGTTGGACAGGATACGAGCAGTACGTC.